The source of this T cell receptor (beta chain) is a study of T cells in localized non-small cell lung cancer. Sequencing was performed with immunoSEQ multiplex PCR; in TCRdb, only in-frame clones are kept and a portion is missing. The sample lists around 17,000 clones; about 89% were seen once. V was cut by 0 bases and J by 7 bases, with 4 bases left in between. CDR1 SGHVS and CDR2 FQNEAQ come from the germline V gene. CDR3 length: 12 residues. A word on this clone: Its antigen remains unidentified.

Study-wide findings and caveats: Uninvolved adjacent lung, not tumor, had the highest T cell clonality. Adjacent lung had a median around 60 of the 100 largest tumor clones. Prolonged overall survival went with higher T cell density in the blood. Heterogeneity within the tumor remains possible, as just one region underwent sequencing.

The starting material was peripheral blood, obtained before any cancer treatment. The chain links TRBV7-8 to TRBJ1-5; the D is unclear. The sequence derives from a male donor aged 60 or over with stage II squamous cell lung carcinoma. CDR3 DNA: TGTGCCAGCAGCTTAGCGGGCCAGCCCCAGCATTTT. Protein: CASSLAGQPQHF.